Listed below are T cell receptor beta chains from one sample, sequenced in a study of blood T cells in healthy people across ages. In TCRdb, the 5' RACE reads were re-called with MiXCR into one record per CDR3 protein. The data hold approximately 2,000,000 distinct CDR3 sequences, with 35% to 50% observed a single time. The specimen was blood. The receptors here all came from a human donor in good health. Both conserved end residues are part of each CDR3. D genes are given only for firm matches. Rows give clone size only sometimes, using once, few, many, or a class for an expanded clone.

d_call	v_call	clone_size	j_call	cdr3_nt	cdr3_aa
TRBD2	TRBV7-9	NA	TRBJ2-1	TGTGCCAGCAGCCTAGCGGAGATCTACAATGAGCAGTTCTTC	CASSLAEIYNEQFF
TRBD2	TRBV5-1	few	TRBJ2-3	TGCGCCAGCAAGGAGGCGACTAGCGGGCCTAGCACAGATACGCAGTATTTT	CASKEATSGPSTDTQYF
NA	TRBV4-1	NA	TRBJ2-2	TGCGCCAGCAGCCACCCCGGCGAGGGCTTGAACACCGGGGAGCTGTTTTTT	CASSHPGEGLNTGELFF
NA	TRBV28	NA	TRBJ1-4	TGTGCCAGCATCGAAAGCCGGACAGTTAATGAAAAACTGTTTTTT	CASIESRTVNEKLFF
TRBD1	TRBV20-1	NA	TRBJ1-2	TGCAGTGCTAGTTCCGTTGACAGGGGGGCCTATGGCTACACCTTC	CSASSVDRGAYGYTF
TRBD1	TRBV3-1	few	TRBJ2-7	TGTGCCAGCAGCCCGGGACAGCGTCTGTCCTACGAGCAGTACTTC	CASSPGQRLSYEQYF
NA	TRBV7-2	NA	TRBJ1-5	TGTGCCAGCAGCTTAGGGGCAGGGGCGGGTCAGCCTCAGCATTTT	CASSLGAGAGQPQHF
TRBD1	TRBV20-1	NA	TRBJ1-2	TGCAGTGCTATCACGAGGGGGCGCGTTCTGGCACATGGCTACACCTTC	CSAITRGRVLAHGYTF
TRBD1	TRBV28	few	TRBJ2-7	TGTGCCAGCAGTTCCCCGGGGACAGCCCTATCCGAGCAGTACTTC	CASSSPGTALSEQYF
TRBD1	TRBV29-1	few	TRBJ1-4	TGCAGCGCGGTCAGACAGGGGGCAACTAATGAAAAACTGTTTTTT	CSAVRQGATNEKLFF
NA	TRBV28	once	TRBJ2-5	TGTGCCACAGTGCGGGGAGCCAGGTTCCAAGAGACCCAGTACTTC	CATVRGARFQETQYF
NA	TRBV2	NA	TRBJ2-2	TGTGCCAGCAGTGAGTTGCGGGGGAACACCGGGGAGCTGTTTTTT	CASSELRGNTGELFF
NA	TRBV21-1	NA	TRBJ2-3	TGTGCCAACGTCCGTAATACGCAGTATTTT	CANVRNTQYF
TRBD2	TRBV7-3	NA	TRBJ2-1	TGTGCCAGCAGCTTAGGCTCGATGATTGGCGGGGGGGCTGGTGAGCAGTTCTTC	CASSLGSMIGGGAGEQFF
NA	TRBV28	few	TRBJ2-7	TGTGCCAGCATCCCAAGAGGGGAAACCTACGAGCAGTACTTC	CASIPRGETYEQYF
NA	TRBV7-9	few	TRBJ2-3	TGTGCCAGCAGCTCGGCGCGGCAGCCTAGCACAGATACGCAGTATTTT	CASSSARQPSTDTQYF
TRBD1	TRBV4-3	NA	TRBJ2-4	TGCGCCAGCAGCCAGAGGAGAGCAGGGGGCATCAAAAACATTCAGTACTTC	CASSQRRAGGIKNIQYF
TRBD2	TRBV15	many	TRBJ2-3	TGTGCCACCAGCAGAGACCGGAGAGCGGGGGTGGCGTATTTT	CATSRDRRAGVAYF
TRBD2	TRBV29-1	few	TRBJ2-1	TGCAGCCCAAACGGACTAGAGGGGTCCTACAATGAGCAGTTCTTC	CSPNGLEGSYNEQFF
NA	TRBV5-5	few	TRBJ2-7	TGTGCCAGCAGCTATACCCCAGGGGAAAGGACCTACGAGCAGTACTTC	CASSYTPGERTYEQYF